This T cell receptor beta chain was identified in a study of blood T cells in healthy people across ages. This clonotype was counted at least ten times. The antigen is not known. Losses at the gene ends were 6 bases for V and 7 bases for J; bases not matched to a gene: 5. This CDR3 has 14 amino acids. Whole-study results and caveats: The unknown donor CMV status may have confounded expanded clonotype changes. A roughly linear fall in TCR beta diversity per million T cells was seen with increasing age.

A second PCR, run for about 7 to 11 cycles, used a sample-barcoded 5' primer plus a J-beta primer mix. Each CDR3 protein gets one entry after TCRdb re-called the 5' RACE reads with MiXCR. The profile covers hundreds of thousands of distinct CDR3 sequences, with approximately 43% appearing a single time and approximately 22% taken by the ten largest. The material sequenced was blood. The J gene is TRBJ1-4, the V gene TRBV12-3 or TRBV12-4, with 10 bases matching TRBD1. The receptor was isolated from a woman aged 60 to 75 in good health. As DNA, the CDR3 is TGTGCCAGCAGGTCCGGGACAGGGGTTGAAAAACTGTTTTTT. Amino acids: CASRSGTGVEKLFF.